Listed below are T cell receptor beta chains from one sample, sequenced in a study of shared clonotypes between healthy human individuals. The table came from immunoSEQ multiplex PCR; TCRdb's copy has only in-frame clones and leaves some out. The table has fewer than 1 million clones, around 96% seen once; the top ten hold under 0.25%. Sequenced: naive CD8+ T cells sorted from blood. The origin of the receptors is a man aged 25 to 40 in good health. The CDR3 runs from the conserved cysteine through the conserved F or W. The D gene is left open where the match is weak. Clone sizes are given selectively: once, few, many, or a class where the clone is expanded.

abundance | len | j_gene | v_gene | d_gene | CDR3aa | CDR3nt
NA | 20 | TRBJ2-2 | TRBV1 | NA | CTSKYSSGLAGDEGTGELFF | TGCACCAGCAAATACTCTTCTGGACTAGCGGGAGATGAGGGGACCGGGGAGCTGTTTTTT
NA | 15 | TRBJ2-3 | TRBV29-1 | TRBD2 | CSVEAGLADTDTQYF | TGCAGCGTTGAAGCGGGACTAGCGGACACAGATACGCAGTATTTT
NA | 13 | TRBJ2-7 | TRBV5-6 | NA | CASSFAGSYEQYF | TGTGCCAGCAGCTTTGCCGGCTCCTACGAGCAGTACTTC
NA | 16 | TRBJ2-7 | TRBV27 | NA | CASSLGGSPYYYEQYF | TGTGCCAGCAGTTTAGGGGGATCCCCCTACTACTACGAGCAGTACTTC
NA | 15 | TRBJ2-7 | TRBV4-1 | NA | CASSQDRTGTYEQYF | TGCGCCAGCAGCCAAGATAGAACAGGGACCTACGAGCAGTACTTC
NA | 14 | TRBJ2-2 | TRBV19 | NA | CASSIGTVHGELFF | TGTGCCAGTAGTATAGGGACAGTTCACGGGGAGCTGTTTTTT
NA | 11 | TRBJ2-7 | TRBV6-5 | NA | CASTRGYEQYF | TGTGCCAGCACTAGAGGCTACGAGCAGTACTTC
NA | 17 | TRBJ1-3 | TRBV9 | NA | CASSVGPEDNSGNTIYF | TGTGCCAGCAGCGTAGGTCCCGAAGACAACTCTGGAAACACCATATATTTT
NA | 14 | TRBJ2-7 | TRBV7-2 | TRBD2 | CASSLGVSGNEQYF | TGTGCCAGCAGCTTAGGGGTTAGCGGGAACGAGCAGTACTTC
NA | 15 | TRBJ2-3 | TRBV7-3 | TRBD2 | CASSLVAGVSDTQYF | TGTGCCAGCAGCTTGGTAGCGGGAGTTTCAGATACGCAGTATTTT
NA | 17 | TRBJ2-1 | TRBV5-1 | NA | CASSLEVSGSVYNEQFF | TGCGCCAGCAGCTTGGAGGTCTCAGGGAGCGTTTACAATGAGCAGTTCTTC
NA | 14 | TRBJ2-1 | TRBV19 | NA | CASNDANSVDEQFF | TGTGCCAGTAATGACGCCAACAGCGTGGATGAGCAGTTCTTC
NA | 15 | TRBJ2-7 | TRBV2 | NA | CASSPTREGAYEQYF | TGTGCCAGCAGCCCGACTAGAGAGGGTGCCTACGAGCAGTACTTC
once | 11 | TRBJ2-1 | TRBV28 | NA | CASTGHNEQFF | TGTGCCAGCACGGGACATAATGAGCAGTTCTTC
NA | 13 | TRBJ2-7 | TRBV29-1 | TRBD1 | CSVVTGEAYEQYF | TGCAGCGTTGTGACAGGGGAGGCCTACGAGCAGTACTTC
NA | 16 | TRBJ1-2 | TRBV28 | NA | CASSLWGADRNYGYTF | TGTGCCAGCAGTTTATGGGGGGCCGATAGAAACTATGGCTACACCTTC
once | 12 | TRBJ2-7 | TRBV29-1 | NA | CSVEEGPYEQYF | TGCAGCGTTGAGGAGGGCCCCTACGAGCAGTACTTC
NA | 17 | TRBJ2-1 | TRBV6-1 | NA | CASSEADTRALYNEQFF | TGTGCCAGCAGTGAAGCGGACACCAGAGCCCTCTACAATGAGCAGTTCTTC
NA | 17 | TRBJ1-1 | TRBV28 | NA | CASSLSTGSLKYFEAFF | TGTGCCAGCAGTTTGTCAACGGGGTCCCTGAAATACTTTGAAGCTTTCTTT
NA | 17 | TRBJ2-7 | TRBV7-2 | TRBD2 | CASSFPNTSGSSYEQYF | TGTGCCAGCAGCTTCCCAAACACTAGCGGGAGCTCCTACGAGCAGTACTTC
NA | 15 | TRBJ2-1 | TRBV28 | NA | CASYGGTLSYNEQFF | TGTGCCAGCTACGGGGGGACACTATCCTACAATGAGCAGTTCTTC
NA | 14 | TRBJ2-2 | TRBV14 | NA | CASSETSSNGELFF | TGTGCCAGCAGCGAGACTAGTTCGAACGGGGAGCTGTTTTTT
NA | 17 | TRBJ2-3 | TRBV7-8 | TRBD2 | CASSWDPSGRGGDTQYF | TGTGCCAGCAGCTGGGATCCTAGCGGGAGAGGAGGAGATACGCAGTATTTT
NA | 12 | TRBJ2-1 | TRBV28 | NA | CASLKGLGEQFF | TGTGCCAGCCTTAAGGGGCTCGGTGAGCAGTTCTTC
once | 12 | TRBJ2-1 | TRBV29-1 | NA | CSPLVLGGEQFF | TGCAGCCCCCTTGTACTAGGAGGTGAGCAGTTCTTC
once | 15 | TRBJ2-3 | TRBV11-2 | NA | CASSGREASTDTQYF | TGTGCCAGCAGCGGCAGGGAAGCGAGCACAGATACGCAGTATTTT
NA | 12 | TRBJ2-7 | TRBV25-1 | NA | CASSELGYEQYF | TGTGCCAGCAGTGAGCTTGGATACGAGCAGTACTTC
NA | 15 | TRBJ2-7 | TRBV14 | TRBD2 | CASSLGLAGFYEQYF | TGTGCCAGCAGCCTTGGACTAGCGGGATTCTACGAGCAGTACTTC
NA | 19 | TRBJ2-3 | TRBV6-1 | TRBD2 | CASSEPTSATVISTDTQYF | TGTGCCAGCAGTGAACCGACTAGCGCGACTGTAATTAGCACAGATACGCAGTATTTT
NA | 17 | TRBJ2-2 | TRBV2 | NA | CASSEGRRTANTGELFF | TGTGCCAGCAGTGAAGGGAGAAGGACAGCGAACACCGGGGAGCTGTTTTTT
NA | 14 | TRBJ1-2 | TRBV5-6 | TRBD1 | CASNYRGNNYGYTF | TGTGCCAGCAACTACAGGGGTAATAACTATGGCTACACCTTC
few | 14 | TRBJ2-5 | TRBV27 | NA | CASSLHGPEETQYF | TGTGCCAGCAGTTTACACGGACCGGAAGAGACCCAGTACTTC
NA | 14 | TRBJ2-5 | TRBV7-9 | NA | CASSLGSGEETQYF | TGTGCCAGCAGCTTAGGTTCCGGTGAAGAGACCCAGTACTTC
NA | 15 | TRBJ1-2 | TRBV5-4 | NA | CASSLDSPGNYGYTF | TGTGCCAGCAGCTTGGATAGTCCAGGGAACTATGGCTACACCTTC
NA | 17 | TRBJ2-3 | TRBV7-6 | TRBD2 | CASSAGVGGRSTDTQYF | TGTGCCAGCAGCGCCGGGGTCGGCGGGAGGAGCACAGATACGCAGTATTTT
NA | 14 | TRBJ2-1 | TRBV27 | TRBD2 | CASSTSGLRNEQFF | TGTGCCAGCAGTACTAGCGGATTACGCAATGAGCAGTTCTTC
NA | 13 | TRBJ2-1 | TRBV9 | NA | CASSKDVNNEQFF | TGTGCCAGCAGCAAGGACGTGAACAATGAGCAGTTCTTC
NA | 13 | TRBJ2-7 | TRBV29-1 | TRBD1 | CSGQGATVTEQYF | TGCAGCGGACAGGGGGCAACCGTCACCGAGCAGTACTTC
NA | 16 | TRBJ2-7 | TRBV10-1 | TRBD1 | CASSESLQGSSYEQYF | TGCGCCAGCAGTGAGTCCTTACAGGGGTCCTCCTACGAGCAGTACTTC
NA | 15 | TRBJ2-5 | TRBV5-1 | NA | CASSLDLAPAETQYF | TGCGCCAGCAGCTTGGACCTGGCGCCAGCGGAGACCCAGTACTTC
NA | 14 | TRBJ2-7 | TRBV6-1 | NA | CASGGDTDSYEQYF | TGTGCCAGCGGGGGGGACACGGACTCCTACGAGCAGTACTTC
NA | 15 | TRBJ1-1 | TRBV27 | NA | CASSLVRAAGTEAFF | TGTGCCAGCAGTTTAGTCCGGGCTGCCGGGACTGAAGCTTTCTTT
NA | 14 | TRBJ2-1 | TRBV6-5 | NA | CASRPIKGFDEQFF | TGTGCCAGCAGACCAATTAAAGGGTTCGATGAGCAGTTCTTC
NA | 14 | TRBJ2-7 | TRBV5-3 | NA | CASPVRYSSYEQYF | TGTGCCAGCCCAGTTCGGTACTCCTCCTACGAGCAGTACTTC
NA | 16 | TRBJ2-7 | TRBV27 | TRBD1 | CASSPVEATGGVEQYF | TGTGCCAGCAGTCCCGTGGAGGCAACAGGGGGAGTCGAGCAGTACTTC
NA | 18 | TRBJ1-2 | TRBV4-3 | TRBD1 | CASSQDRRQGDFFYGYTF | TGCGCCAGCAGCCAAGATCGTAGACAGGGCGATTTTTTCTATGGCTACACCTTC
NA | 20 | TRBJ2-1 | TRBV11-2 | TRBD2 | CASSLDPRLAGGPEEFEQFF | TGTGCCAGCAGCTTAGATCCGCGACTAGCGGGAGGGCCGGAGGAGTTTGAGCAGTTCTTC
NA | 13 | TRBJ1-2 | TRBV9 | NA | CASSVFQGNGYTF | TGTGCCAGCAGCGTATTCCAGGGTAATGGCTACACCTTC
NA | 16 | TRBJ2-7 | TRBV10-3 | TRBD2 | CAISEPTSGFSYEQYF | TGTGCCATCAGCGAACCCACTAGCGGGTTCTCCTACGAGCAGTACTTC
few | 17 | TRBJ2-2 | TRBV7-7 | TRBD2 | CASSPGLAGADTGELFF | TGTGCTAGCAGCCCGGGTCTAGCGGGTGCGGACACCGGGGAGCTGTTTTTT
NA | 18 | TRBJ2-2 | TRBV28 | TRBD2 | CASSLGDWGLPNTGELFF | TGTGCCAGCAGTTTAGGGGATTGGGGACTACCGAACACCGGGGAGCTGTTTTTT
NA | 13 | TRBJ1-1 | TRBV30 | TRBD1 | CASTQGANTEAFF | TGTGCCTCTACACAGGGGGCGAACACTGAAGCTTTCTTT
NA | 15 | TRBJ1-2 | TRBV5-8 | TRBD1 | CASSLDRDIDYGYTF | TGTGCCAGCAGCTTAGACAGGGACATCGACTATGGCTACACCTTC